The 17 T cell receptor beta chains below all came from one sample that was sequenced in a study of regulatory T cells in long-lasting Graves disease. Time point specified: newly diagnosed GD, antithyroid drugs for less than 3 months. Extracted PBMC RNA gave rise to the TCR library. According to the study, TCR beta libraries were built with iRepertoire HTBI primers and CDR3-region Arm-PCR. TCRdb processed the multiplex PCR reads anew with MiXCR; each CDR3 protein has one entry. Here the sample spans about 350,000 distinct CDR3 sequences, 15% to 20% being singletons. These sequences were also reported in another study, on T cells in Graves' hyperthyroidism and ophthalmopathy.

The source material was peripheral blood mononuclear cells (PBMCs), sampled at new diagnosis, from a patient treated with antithyroid drugs. Source of these receptors: a woman aged 18 to 35 with Graves disease.

Ten or more counts support this clonotype. The rearrangement uses TRBV30 and TRBJ1-2, with TRBD1 identical over 9 bases. Germline assignment: CDR1 GTSNPN and CDR2 SVGIG (reference sequence). V trimming: 4 bases; J trimming: 7 bases; junction bases outside the gene matches: 7. The CDR3 totals 13 residues. CDR3 residues: CAWTVDRGAGYTF. The DNA for the CDR3 is TGTGCCTGGACTGTCGACAGGGGGGCTGGCTACACCTTC.

This clonotype was recorded many times. This rearrangement joins TRBV10-3 to TRBJ2-5; 7 bases are shared with TRBD1. V was pared by 0 bases and J by 1 base, with 2 bases of the junction left unmatched. The CDR3 has 15 amino acids. The V gene's germline CDR1 is ENHRY and CDR2 SYGVKD. The CDR3 region has the DNA TGTGCCATCAGTGAGTCGGACAGGTTCCAAGAGACCCAGTACTTC. Translated, it gives CAISESDRFQETQYF.

This clonotype occurred many times. This chain connects TRBV5-1 to TRBJ2-1, with D maybe TRBD2 (5 bases). Germline V gives CDR1 SGHRS, CDR2 YFSETQ. The CDR3 extends over 15 amino acids. Deletions cut 1 base from V and 3 bases from J, with 11 bases between. The CDR3 here is CASSLSASGYNEQFF. In DNA form, the CDR3 reads TGCGCCAGCAGCTTGTCGGCCAGCGGCTACAATGAGCAGTTCTTC.

The chain employs TRBV5-8 and TRBJ2-7, with D tentatively TRBD1 or TRBD2 (5 bases each). The CDR3 loop spans 14 amino acids. With 3 bases removed from V and 3 bases from J, the gap between germline ends came to 13 bases. Germline assignment: CDR1 SGHTS and CDR2 YDEGEE. The CDR3 reads CASSSGTLLYEQYF. CDR3 in DNA: TGTGCCAGCAGCTCCGGGACGTTACTCTACGAGCAGTACTTC.

This clonotype was counted many times. The rearrangement uses TRBV7-9 and TRBJ2-7, with D hard to call. The germline CDR1 and CDR2 sequences are SEHNR and FQNEAQ (reference sequence). This CDR3 has 13 residues. The ends were cut back, 5 bases at V and 3 bases at J, with 11 bases in the middle. CDR3 nucleotides: TGTGCCAGCAGCCCCCCCGGCTACTACGAGCAGTACTTC. Translated: CASSPPGYYEQYF.

About this clonotype: A much more abundant neighbour one base away suggests this may be a read error. The J gene is TRBJ1-4, the V gene TRBV28; D not resolved. V lost 4 bases and J lost 0, with 6 bases in between. The CDR3 runs 14 residues. Germline V gene lookup returns CDR1 MDHEN and CDR2 SYDVKM. Here the CDR3 DNA reads TGTGCCAGCAGTTACTCTACAACTAATGAAAAACTGTTTTTT. Its protein product is CASSYSTTNEKLFF.

In this sample, this clonotype turned up many times. The rearrangement links TRBV2 to TRBJ2-7, with TRBD1 as a possible D gene (5 bases). The CDR3 runs to 12 residues. Germline CDR1 and CDR2: SNHLY and FYNNEI. Trimming stripped 8 bases from V and 5 bases from J, with 13 bases between. CDR3 residues: CASQKLGHEQYF. CDR3 in DNA: TGTGCCAGCCAGAAGTTGGGGCACGAGCAGTACTTC.

This clonotype was recorded at least ten times. CDR3 region: CASSLSQIQETQYF. CDR3 coding DNA: TGTGCCAGCAGTTTGAGTCAGATCCAAGAGACCCAGTACTTC. The rearrangement joins TRBV28 to TRBJ2-5; D ambiguous. CDR3 length: 14 amino acids. Germline-derived CDR1 and CDR2 are MDHEN and SYDVKM. The ends were cut back, 3 bases at V and 1 base at J, with 9 bases in the middle.

The J gene is TRBJ1-5, the V gene TRBV7-8; D unclear. This CDR3 has 17 amino acids. Germline CDR1 SGHVS, CDR2 FQNEAQ. V lost 5 bases, J lost 2 bases, and 19 bases lay in between. CDR3 nucleotide sequence: TGTGCCAGCAGCCCGACGTCCCGGGTTGATGGCAATCAGCCCCAGCATTTT. Its translation is CASSPTSRVDGNQPQHF.

This clonotype was detected only a few times. V is TRBV29-1 and J is TRBJ1-2, with D unclear. The CDR3 contains 12 residues. The germline V gene has CDR1 SQVTM and CDR2 ANQGSEA. The V end was cut by 1 base, the J end by 9 bases, with 12 bases between. In nucleotides, the CDR3 is TGCAGCGTTGAAGTAGCGGGTTCGCGCTACACCTTC. This translates into CSVEVAGSRYTF.

This clonotype was found many times. V and J are TRBV7-8 and TRBJ2-7, with a tentative D call TRBD1 (8 bases). V lost 5 bases and J 6 bases, leaving 20 bases between the germline ends. The CDR3 is 15 residues long. CDR1 SGHVS and CDR2 FQNEAQ come from the germline V gene. In nucleotides, the CDR3 is TGTGCCAGCAGCCCCGGGAGGACAGGGATAGGCGAGCAGTACTTC. It encodes CASSPGRTGIGEQYF.

This clonotype was recorded at least ten times. The chain carries TRBV20-1 and TRBJ2-7; 8 bases match TRBD2. The germline V gene encodes CDR1 DFQATT and CDR2 SNEGSKA (reference sequence). The CDR3 has 15 amino acids. The V gene end was trimmed by 0 bases and the J gene end by 2 bases; junction bases not matched to a gene: 6. The CDR3 coding sequence is TGCAGTGCTAGAGATTTACGGGAGGGGGCCTACGAGCAGTACTTC. Translation gives CSARDLREGAYEQYF.

This clonotype was found many times. The chain joins TRBV6-1 to TRBJ2-7; D possibly uses TRBD1 or TRBD2 (5 bases each). CDR1 MNHNS and CDR2 SASEGT come from the germline V gene. The V and J ends lost 6 bases and 2 bases respectively, with 14 bases between them. The CDR3 runs to 14 residues. The chain's CDR3 is CASSEGSFPYEQYF. The CDR3 DNA follows: TGTGCCAGCAGCGAGGGGTCTTTCCCCTACGAGCAGTACTTC.

This clonotype has at least ten counts. The CDR3 DNA is TGTGCCAGCAGCTTAGGATTTAGGAGGGCGCGGGGAGATAATGAGCAGTTCTTC. This sequence encodes CASSLGFRRARGDNEQFF. J is TRBJ2-1 and V is TRBV11-3, with D possibly being TRBD2 (6 bases). The CDR3 loop spans 18 amino acids. The germline gives CDR1 SGHNT, CDR2 YENEEA. The V end was cut by 1 base, the J end by 7 bases, with 23 bases between.

This clonotype was found a few times. The chain recombines TRBV29-1 with TRBJ2-7; 9 bases fit TRBD1. Trimming cost V 5 bases and J 5 bases; bases outside gene matches: 4. The V gene's germline CDR1 is SQVTM and CDR2 ANQGSEA. CDR3 length: 12 amino acids. The CDR3 sequence: CSVTGQGHEQYF. CDR3 nucleotide sequence: TGCAGCGTTACAGGACAGGGGCACGAGCAGTACTTC.

This clonotype was detected ten times or more. CDR3 bases: TGTGCCAGCAGCTCCCGGGTCCTTGATACGCAGTATTTT. This sequence encodes CASSSRVLDTQYF. This rearrangement joins TRBV11-2 to TRBJ2-3; no definite D call. With 4 bases removed from V and 6 bases from J, the gap between germline ends came to 11 bases. The CDR3 consists of 13 residues. The V gene's germline CDR1 is SGHAT and CDR2 FQNNGV.

This clonotype was seen repeatedly, ten times or more. This sequence joins TRBV5-4 and TRBJ2-2; 11 bases match TRBD1. Germline CDR1 is SGHNT and CDR2 is YYREEE (reference sequence). The V and J ends lost 0 bases and 7 bases, in that order; junction bases with no gene match: 8. The CDR3 is made up of 17 amino acids. CDR3 protein: CASSLEAWTGGSGELFF. CDR3 nucleotide sequence: TGTGCCAGCAGCTTGGAGGCGTGGACAGGGGGCAGCGGGGAGCTGTTTTTT.